Each of the 2 T cell receptor beta chains below was sequenced from the same sample in a study of cytomegalovirus exposure and HLA in healthy donors (dated by TCRdb to about 2017). The method behind the library was the immunoSEQ multiplex PCR assay. For the multiplex PCR, a mixture combining 60 forward primers for TCR Vbeta segments and 13 reverse primers for TCR Jbeta segments was used. The immuneACCESS repertoire file appears here via TCRdb, limited to in-frame rearrangements. These files lack a portion of the clones; in checked studies, under half of the deficit traces to unresolved V genes, and the cause of the others is not known. The sample contains roughly 170,000 clones, around 80% of them found a single time. Around 2.2% of the sample is held by the ten biggest clonotypes. The sequenced sample consisted of PBMCs. These receptors were collected from a woman under 40 in good health and CMV-seronegative.

This clone has only a few counts. This sequence joins TRBV6-5 and TRBJ1-6; 7 bases match TRBD1. The CDR3 has 16 residues. Germline V lookup: CDR1 MNHEY, CDR2 SVGAGI. Trimming at V came to 0 bases and at J to 10 bases, leaving 9 bases not matched to a gene. CDR3 in amino acids: CASSYSRGRLGSPLHF. CDR3 nucleotide sequence: TGTGCCAGCAGTTACTCAAGGGGGCGGCTCGGATCACCCCTCCACTTT.

Concerning this clone itself: The junction does not match germline at one end; this may be a read error. The chain combines TRBV7-9 with TRBJ1-2; TRBD1 might be the D (6 bases). Germline lookup yields CDR1 SEHNR and CDR2 FQNEAQ (reference sequence). The CDR3 is made up of 12 amino acids. The CDR3 loop reads CSSSLKGDGYTF. CDR3 coding DNA: TGTTCCAGCAGCTTAAAGGGGGATGGCTACACCTTC.